This T cell receptor (beta chain) was recovered during a study of shared clonotypes between healthy human individuals. The repertoire was sequenced with immunoSEQ multiplex PCR; TCRdb's copy has only in-frame clones and lacks some. This table has over a million clones, 75% to 80% appearing once. V dropped 5 bases and J dropped 2; count of bases not matched to a gene: 5. CDR1 SGHTA and CDR2 FQGNSA come from the germline V gene. The CDR3 totals 14 residues. Comment on this clone: Its antigen is unidentified.

Study-wide results and limits: Limitation of the genetic and exposure-history diversity represented came from the few donors.

This chain links TRBV7-2 with TRBJ2-5; TRBD2 aligns across 7 bases. The sample consisted of memory CD4+ T cells from PBMCs. Subset denoted: CD45RA-negative fraction. The sequence was collected from a man younger than 35 in good health. Some clones in this sample may be carry-over from other donors' samples. CDR3 DNA: TGTGCCAGCAGCCCGGGACTACAACAAGAGACCCAGTACTTC. As protein: CASSPGLQQETQYF.